These 4 T cell receptor beta chains originate from one sample sequenced in a study of T-cell reconstitution after alpha-beta-depleted transplantation in children. Preparation of the TCRbeta library was carried out with unique molecular identifiers. TCRdb recomputed calls from the PCR reads with MiXCR, one row per CDR3 protein. Of around 960,000 distinct CDR3 sequences listed, roughly 31% are singletons. Sequencing was performed on PBMCs, mostly from graft donor cells, taken 360 days after TCRalphabeta/CD19-depleted stem cell transplant. These receptors originate from a boy under two years old who had a stem cell transplant for SCID, so the T cells may come from the graft donor.

The chain couples TRBV10-3 to TRBJ2-5; possible D gene TRBD1, 6 bases. The V gene lost 2 bases and the J gene lost 4 bases, with 14 bases spanning the gap. Germline V gene data show CDR1 as ENHRY and CDR2 as SYGVKD. The CDR3 runs 15 residues. CDR3 sequence (DNA): TGTGCCATCAGTGAGAAGGACAGTCGGGGAGAGACCCAGTACTTC. Translation: CAISEKDSRGETQYF.

V is TRBV4-1 and J is TRBJ2-1; 10 bases match TRBD2. Trimming cost V 0 bases and J 10 bases; bases outside gene matches: 12. Germline CDR1 is MGHRA and CDR2 is YSYEKL. This CDR3 region has 17 residues. The CDR3 bases are TGCGCCAGCAGCCAAGATGGAGCGGGGGGGCCACTTTGGGAGCAGTTCTTC. Translating gives CASSQDGAGGPLWEQFF.

The gene calls are TRBV7-6 and TRBJ2-1, with D uncertain. V gave up 5 bases and J gave up 10 bases, with 12 bases separating them. There are 12 residues in the CDR3. The germline V gene encodes CDR1 SGHVS and CDR2 FNYEAQ. DNA for the CDR3: TGTGCCAGCAGCCGGGCAGGCCGGGAGCAGTTCTTC. Translating it yields CASSRAGREQFF.

This chain uses TRBV20-1 with TRBJ2-4; 14 bases agree with TRBD2. This CDR3 spans 17 amino acids. The V gene end was trimmed by 6 bases and the J gene end by 0 bases; junction bases not matched to a gene: 7. Per germline, CDR1 DFQATT and CDR2 SNEGSKA (reference sequence). CDR3 nucleotides: TGCAGTGCCCATGGACTAGCGGGGGGTCTAGCCAAAAACATTCAGTACTTC. This codes for CSAHGLAGGLAKNIQYF.